One T cell receptor beta chain is described in this entry. Its specificity is unknown. This sample is drawn from a study of shared clonotypes between healthy human individuals. Germline V lookup: CDR1 GTSNPN, CDR2 SVGIG (reference sequence). V gave up 4 bases and J gave up 1 base; unmatched junction bases: 5. CDR3 size: 15 residues. CD8 memory fractions consisted of CD45RO+ and CCR7-negative CD45RA+ TemRA cells together. Broader study findings: Exclusively blood specimens were collected; tissue repertoires likely differ.

Generated by immunoSEQ multiplex PCR, the TCRdb table keeps only in-frame clones and is missing some. The data contain roughly 410,000 clones, 96% of them singletons. The sequence was obtained from a man aged 30 to 39 in good health. The sample taken for sequencing was memory CD8+ T cells sorted from blood. Subset reported: CD45RO+ cells pooled with CCR7-negative TemRA cells. This chain links TRBV30 with TRBJ2-1; 9 bases line up with TRBD2. CDR3 nucleotides: TGTGCCTGGACTAGCGGGACATCATCCTACAATGAGCAGTTCTTC. Translation: CAWTSGTSSYNEQFF.